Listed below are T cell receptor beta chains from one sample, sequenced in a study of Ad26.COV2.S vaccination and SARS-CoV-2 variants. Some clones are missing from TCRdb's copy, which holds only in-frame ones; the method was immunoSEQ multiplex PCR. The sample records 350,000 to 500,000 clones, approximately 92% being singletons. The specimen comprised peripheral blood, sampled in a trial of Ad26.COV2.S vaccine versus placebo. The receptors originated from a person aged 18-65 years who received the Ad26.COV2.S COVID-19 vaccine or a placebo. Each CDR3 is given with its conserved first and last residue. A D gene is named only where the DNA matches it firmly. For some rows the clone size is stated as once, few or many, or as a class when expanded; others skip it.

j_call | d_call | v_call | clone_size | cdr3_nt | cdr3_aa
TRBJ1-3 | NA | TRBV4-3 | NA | TGCGCCAGCAGTCGGCAGGTGACTGGAAACACCATATATTTT | CASSRQVTGNTIYF
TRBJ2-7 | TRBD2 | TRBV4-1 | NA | TGCGCCAGCAGCCATGGACTAGCGGGAGAGCAGTACTTC | CASSHGLAGEQYF
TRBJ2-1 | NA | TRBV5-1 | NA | TGCGCCAGCAGCCCGGGGGACAGCGGGACGTACAATGAGCAGTTCTTC | CASSPGDSGTYNEQFF
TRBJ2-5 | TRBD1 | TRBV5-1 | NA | TGCGCCAGCAGCTTGGTGGGCCAGGGGGACCAAGAGACCCAGTACTTC | CASSLVGQGDQETQYF
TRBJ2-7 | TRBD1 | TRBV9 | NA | TGTGCCAGCAGCACCCGACAGGGGGCAACCTACGAGCAGTACTTC | CASSTRQGATYEQYF
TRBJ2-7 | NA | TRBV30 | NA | TGTGCCTGGAGCATAGGGGGGAACTACGAGCAGTACTTC | CAWSIGGNYEQYF
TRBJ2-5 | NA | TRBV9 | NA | TGTGCCAGCAGCGTATCTGCGGCACAAGAGACCCAGTACTTC | CASSVSAAQETQYF
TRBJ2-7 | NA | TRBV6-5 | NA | TGTGCCAGCAGTTACTCTCAGGTCAGCTCCTACGAGCAGTACTTC | CASSYSQVSSYEQYF
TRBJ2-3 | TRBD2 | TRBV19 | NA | TGTGCCAGTAGGGTAGCGGGAGGCCCAGATACGCAGTATTTT | CASRVAGGPDTQYF
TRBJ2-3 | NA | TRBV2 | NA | TGTGCCAGCAGTGGGCGGGGGCGGACAGATACGCAGTATTTT | CASSGRGRTDTQYF
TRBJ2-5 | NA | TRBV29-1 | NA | TGCAGCGTTGAGCCAGGGATTTTAGAAGAGACCCAGTACTTC | CSVEPGILEETQYF
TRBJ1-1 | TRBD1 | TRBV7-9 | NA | TGTGCCAGCAGCTTATCCCCAGGGAGGGGGCCGAACACTGAAGCTTTCTTT | CASSLSPGRGPNTEAFF
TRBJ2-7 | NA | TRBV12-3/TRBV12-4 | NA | TGTGCCAGCAGTTTAGGGGGTTGGCAGTACTTC | CASSLGGWQYF
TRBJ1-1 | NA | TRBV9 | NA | TGTGCCAGCAGGCCCGTCCAGCTGAACACTGAAGCTTTCTTT | CASRPVQLNTEAFF
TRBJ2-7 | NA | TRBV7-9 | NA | TGTGCCAGCAGCCCCGCGGGCCGCGTACGGGTCTTCGAGCAGTACTTC | CASSPAGRVRVFEQYF
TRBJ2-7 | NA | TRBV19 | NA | TGTGCCAGTAGTATCGGTAGCGGAAGCACCTACGAGCAGTACTTC | CASSIGSGSTYEQYF
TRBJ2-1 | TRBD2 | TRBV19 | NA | TGTGCCAGTAGTATGGTAGCGGGAGCGAATGAGCAGTTCTTC | CASSMVAGANEQFF
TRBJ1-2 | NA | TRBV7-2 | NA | TGTGCCAGCAGCTTAGGACAAGGCTATGGCTACACCTTC | CASSLGQGYGYTF
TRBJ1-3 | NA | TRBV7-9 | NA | TGTGCCAGCAGCCCCGCTGGGGAAACTGGAAACACCATATATTTT | CASSPAGETGNTIYF
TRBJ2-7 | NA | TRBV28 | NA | TGTGCCAGCATGGAAACTTACGAGCAGTACTTC | CASMETYEQYF
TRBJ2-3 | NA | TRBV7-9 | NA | TGTGCCAGCAGCTTAGCGTTCTGGACAGATACGCAGTATTTT | CASSLAFWTDTQYF
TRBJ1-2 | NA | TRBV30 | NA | TGTGCCTGGAGTTTACAGGGAGGTGGCTACACCTTC | CAWSLQGGGYTF
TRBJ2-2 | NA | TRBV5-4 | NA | TGTGCCAGCAGCCACGACAGCACCGGGGAGCTGTTTTTT | CASSHDSTGELFF
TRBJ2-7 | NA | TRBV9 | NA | TGTGCCAGCGGCTCCTCCTACGAGCAGTACTTC | CASGSSYEQYF
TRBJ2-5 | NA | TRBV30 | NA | TGTGCCTGGATGCAGGAAGAGACCCAGTACTTC | CAWMQEETQYF
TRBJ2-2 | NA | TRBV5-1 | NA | TGCGCCAGCAGCTTGGTAGTCTCCAGCATCGGGGAGCTGTTTTTT | CASSLVVSSIGELFF
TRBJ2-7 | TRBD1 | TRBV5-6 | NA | TGTGCCAGCAGCCCTCCGGGACAGGGGTACGAGCAGTACTTC | CASSPPGQGYEQYF
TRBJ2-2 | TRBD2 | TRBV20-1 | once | TGCAGTGCTGGTGCGCGGGGGGCTAGGACCGGGGAGCTGTTTTTT | CSAGARGARTGELFF
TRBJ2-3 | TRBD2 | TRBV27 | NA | TGTGCCAGCAGTTTAGCGGGAGGCGGGGATACGCAGTATTTT | CASSLAGGGDTQYF
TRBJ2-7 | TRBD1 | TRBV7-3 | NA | TGTGCCAGCAGCTTAATGCAGGGGGCCCTTTACGAGCAGTACTTC | CASSLMQGALYEQYF
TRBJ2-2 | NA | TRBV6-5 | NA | TGTGCCAGCAGTTACGCGCCGTTGCGGAACACCGGGGAGCTGTTTTTT | CASSYAPLRNTGELFF
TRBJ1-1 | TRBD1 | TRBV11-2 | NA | TGTGCCAGCAGCCCCCGGACAGGCAATAAAACCTACACTGAAGCTTTCTTT | CASSPRTGNKTYTEAFF
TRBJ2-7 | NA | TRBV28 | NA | TGTGCCAGCACCCTCGGAGGGGCCCGCTCCTACGAGCAGTACTTC | CASTLGGARSYEQYF
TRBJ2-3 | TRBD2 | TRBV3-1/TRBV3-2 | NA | TGTGCCAGCAGCCTGGGGACTAGCGGGAGAACAGATACGCAGTATTTT | CASSLGTSGRTDTQYF
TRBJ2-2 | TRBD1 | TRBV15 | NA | TGTGCCACCAGCAGAGATAATCCCCGGACAGGGGAAACCGGGGAGCTGTTTTTT | CATSRDNPRTGETGELFF
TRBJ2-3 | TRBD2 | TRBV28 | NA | TGTGCCAGCAGTTCAAGACCTCGGACTAGCGGGAGGTGGAGAGATACGCAGTATTTT | CASSSRPRTSGRWRDTQYF
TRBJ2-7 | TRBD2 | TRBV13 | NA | TGTGCCAGCAGCTTAGGGACTAGCGGTTACGAGCAGTACTTC | CASSLGTSGYEQYF
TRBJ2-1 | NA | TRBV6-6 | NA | TGTGCCAGCAGTTTCTCTAGCGAGCAGTTCTTC | CASSFSSEQFF
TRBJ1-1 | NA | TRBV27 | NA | TGTGCCAGCAGCCCGTGGAGGAACACTGAAGCTTTCTTT | CASSPWRNTEAFF
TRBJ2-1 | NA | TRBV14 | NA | TGTGCCAGCAGCTACCTAGCGACCAATGAGCAGTTCTTC | CASSYLATNEQFF
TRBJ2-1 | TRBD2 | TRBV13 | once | TGTGCCAGCAGCTTGGGCGGGAGCGGCTACAATGAGCAGTTCTTC | CASSLGGSGYNEQFF
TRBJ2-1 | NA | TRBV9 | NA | TGTGCCAGCAGCTCCCGGAGGATAACCTACAATGAGCAGTTCTTC | CASSSRRITYNEQFF
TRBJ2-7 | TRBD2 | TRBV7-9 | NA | TGTGCCAGCAGCTATAGCGGGACACCCACCTACGAGCAGTACTTC | CASSYSGTPTYEQYF
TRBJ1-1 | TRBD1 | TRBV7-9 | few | TGTGCCAGCAACTTCCGGGGGACAGGGTCTGAAGCTTTCTTT | CASNFRGTGSEAFF
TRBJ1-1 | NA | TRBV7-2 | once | TGTGCCAGCAGCTTAGTGGGGGCCGGAATAGAAGCTTTCTTT | CASSLVGAGIEAFF